A selection of T cell receptor beta chains follows, all from one sample in a study of blood T cell repertoires in COVID-19. Using immunoSEQ multiplex PCR, the repertoire was profiled, and TCRdb retains in-frame clones only, with some absent. The table lists about 76,000 clones, more than 75% of them singletons. Sequencing was performed on peripheral blood. Every receptor here comes from a man between 60 and 70 years old with COVID-19, enrolled during active disease. Each CDR3 is given with its conserved first and last residue. The D gene is left open where the match is weak. A clone size is listed for some rows: how often the clone was seen (once, few, many), or a class if it is expanded.

clone size	J gene	D gene	V gene	CDR3 DNA	CDR3 protein
-	TRBJ1-4	TRBD1	TRBV5-4	TGTGCCAGCAGCTACGAACAGGGGGCGCGAGAAAAACTGTTTTTT	CASSYEQGAREKLFF
-	TRBJ1-1	-	TRBV5-1	TGCGCCAGCAGCTTGGGAGGAGGAGGAACTGAAGCTTTCTTT	CASSLGGGGTEAFF
-	TRBJ2-7	TRBD1	TRBV2	TGTGCCAGCATTCCCGACAGGGTTCGGTACGAGCAGTACTTC	CASIPDRVRYEQYF
once	TRBJ1-2	-	TRBV7-9	TGTGCCAGCAGCTTCCCCCCAGGGCCAAGGTATGGCTACACCTTC	CASSFPPGPRYGYTF
-	TRBJ2-7	TRBD2	TRBV2	TGTGCCAGCAGCGGGACTACCCAGGTGCAGTACTTC	CASSGTTQVQYF
-	TRBJ2-3	TRBD1	TRBV5-1	TGCGCCAGCAGCTTGGGACAGGGCTACACAGATACGCAGTATTTT	CASSLGQGYTDTQYF
once	TRBJ2-7	-	TRBV7-7	TGTGCCAGCAGTTCCCTAGAAAGGGGCGAGCAGTACTTC	CASSSLERGEQYF
-	TRBJ2-7	-	TRBV12-1	TGTGCCAGCAGCGCGACTTCAAGCTCCTACGAGCAGTACTTC	CASSATSSSYEQYF
-	TRBJ1-6	-	TRBV10-3	TGTGCCATCAGTGGAATCGGCAGGGGAAATTCACCCCTCCACTTT	CAISGIGRGNSPLHF
-	TRBJ1-2	-	TRBV3-1/TRBV3-2	TGTGCCAGCAGTCGGGACGGGGGCTATGGCTACACCTTC	CASSRDGGYGYTF
-	TRBJ2-3	TRBD2	TRBV7-9	TGTGCCAGCAGGAGGCTAGCGGGGGGCGAGGATACGCAGTATTTT	CASRRLAGGEDTQYF
-	TRBJ2-3	TRBD2	TRBV19	TGTGCCAGTAGTATAGATAAACTAGCGGGGGATCCAGATACGCAGTATTTT	CASSIDKLAGDPDTQYF
once	TRBJ2-5	-	TRBV9	TGTGCCAGCAGCGCTACCCCGAGCGGCGGACAAGAGACCCAGTACTTC	CASSATPSGGQETQYF
once	TRBJ2-5	TRBD2	TRBV6-2/TRBV6-3	TGTGCCAGCAGTACCCCAGCGGGAGGGGCAGAGACCCAGTACTTC	CASSTPAGGAETQYF
-	TRBJ1-5	TRBD1	TRBV18	TGTGCCAGCTCACCGGAGGCAGGGGGAAACGATCAGCCCCAGCATTTT	CASSPEAGGNDQPQHF
-	TRBJ1-2	-	TRBV6-1	TGTGCCAGCAGTGAATTTGTCGACTCAAATGGCTACACCTTC	CASSEFVDSNGYTF